The source of this T cell receptor beta chain is a study of Graves' ophthalmopathy and Graves' hyperthyroidism. Looking at the study overall: Peripheral blood collection took place at initial diagnosis, before any treatment.

Trimming took 0 bases from V and 3 from J; bases not matched to a gene: 8. This CDR3 is 17 amino acids long. In germline, CDR1 is DFQATT, CDR2 SNEGSKA (reference sequence). This clonotype was seen a few times. What it binds is not known. The stable label applied to hyperthyroidism with no ophthalmopathy within 18 months of follow-up. Findings and limits, study-wide: The model forecast ophthalmopathy progression, reaching 70.59% sensitivity and approximately 72% specificity.

Amplification of the TCR beta CDR3 regions used RNA transcripts (as template). An opening RT-PCR round employed HTBI primers and preceded a second-round multiplex PCR. TCRdb re-called the multiplex PCR reads through MiXCR, storing one row per CDR3 protein. The data hold about 620,000 distinct CDR3 sequences, with over 20% observed a single time. Sequencing was performed on peripheral blood. The V call is TRBV20-1, the J call TRBJ2-2; TRBD2 matches 9 bases. This sequence was found in a woman aged 18-29 years with stable Graves' hyperthyroidism. Some clones in this sample may be carry-over from other donors' samples. The CDR3 DNA sequence: TGCAGTGCTAGAGATCGGGGCGGGAGGGCCGACACCGGGGAGCTGTTTTTT. Encoded protein: CSARDRGGRADTGELFF.